The clone carrying this TCR beta chain showed up just once. Libraries were prepared by immunoSEQ multiplex PCR; TCRdb keeps only in-frame clonotypes and omits some of them. In the table there are 60,000 to 90,000 clones, around nine tenths of which are singletons. This specimen comes from a study of blood T cell repertoires in COVID-19. Study-level background: Sources were T cells, B-cell-depleted T cells, or PBMCs; the material itself was cDNA or gDNA.

The CDR3 extends over 16 amino acids. CDR1 is MNHNS and CDR2 is SASEGT in the germline V gene. Trimming removed 2 bases at V and 1 base at J, with 11 bases between. This receptor was taken from a woman of 80 years or more with active or convalescent COVID-19. The V and J genes are TRBV6-1 and TRBJ2-2, with D maybe TRBD1 (6 bases). The sequenced sample was peripheral blood. CDR3 sequence reads: CASSEIMTGNTGELFF. Written as DNA, the CDR3 is TGTGCCAGCAGTGAAATAATGACAGGGAACACCGGGGAGCTGTTTTTT.